The T cell receptor (beta chain) under discussion was sequenced for a study of T cell changes during pregnancy in multiple sclerosis. Profiled with immunoSEQ multiplex PCR; TCRdb holds only in-frame clones, not every one. Of fewer than 45,000 clones in the sample, roughly nine tenths were seen once. This sequence was found in a female donor in good health, enrolled as a control in a pregnancy study. Sequenced material: peripheral blood, taken in the third trimester of pregnancy.

The CDR3 here is CASSPGTGGSYEQYF. The CDR3 DNA is TGTGCCAGCTCACCAGGGACAGGGGGCTCCTACGAGCAGTACTTC. The chain carries TRBV18 and TRBJ2-7, with 11 bases aligning to TRBD1. CDR1 is KGHSH, CDR2 LQKENI, per germline. The CDR3 has 15 amino acids. With V trimmed by 2 bases and J by 0 bases, 0 bases remained unmatched.